One TCR beta chain is described in this entry. Its target is not known. This entry is derived from a study of cytomegalovirus exposure and HLA in healthy donors. Measured with immunoSEQ multiplex PCR; TCRdb has only the in-frame clones, and not every one. This table holds around 400,000 clones, around 86% found once. Findings and limits, study-wide: There were over 150 TCR beta chains listed as cytomegalovirus-associated.

Separation from the roughly 670-subject first cohort characterized the roughly 120-subject validation cohort, to which the donors belonged. The CDR3 is 16 amino acids. CDR1 ENHRY and CDR2 SYGVKD come from the germline V gene. V dropped 0 bases and J dropped 5; count of bases not matched to a gene: 6. Sequenced material: PBMCs. The chain combines TRBV10-3 with TRBJ2-5; TRBD2 matches at 10 bases. This TCR was sampled from a woman under 30 in good health and CMV-seronegative. CDR3 in DNA: TGTGCCATCAGTGAGTCTCTAGCGGGGGACGGGGAGACCCAGTACTTC. It yields the protein CAISESLAGDGETQYF.